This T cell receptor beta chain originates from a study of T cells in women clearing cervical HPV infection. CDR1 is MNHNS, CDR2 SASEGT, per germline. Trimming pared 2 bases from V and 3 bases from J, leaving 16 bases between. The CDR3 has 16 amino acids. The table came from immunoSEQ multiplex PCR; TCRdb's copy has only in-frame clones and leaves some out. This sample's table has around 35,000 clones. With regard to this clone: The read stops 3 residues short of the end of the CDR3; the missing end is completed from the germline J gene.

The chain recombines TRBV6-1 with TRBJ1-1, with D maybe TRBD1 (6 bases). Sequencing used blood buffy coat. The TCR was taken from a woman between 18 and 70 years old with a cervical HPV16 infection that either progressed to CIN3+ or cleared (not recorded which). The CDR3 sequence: CASSESGGRGDTEAFF. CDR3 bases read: TGTGCCAGCAGTGAATCTGGGGGCAGGGGAGACACTGAA.